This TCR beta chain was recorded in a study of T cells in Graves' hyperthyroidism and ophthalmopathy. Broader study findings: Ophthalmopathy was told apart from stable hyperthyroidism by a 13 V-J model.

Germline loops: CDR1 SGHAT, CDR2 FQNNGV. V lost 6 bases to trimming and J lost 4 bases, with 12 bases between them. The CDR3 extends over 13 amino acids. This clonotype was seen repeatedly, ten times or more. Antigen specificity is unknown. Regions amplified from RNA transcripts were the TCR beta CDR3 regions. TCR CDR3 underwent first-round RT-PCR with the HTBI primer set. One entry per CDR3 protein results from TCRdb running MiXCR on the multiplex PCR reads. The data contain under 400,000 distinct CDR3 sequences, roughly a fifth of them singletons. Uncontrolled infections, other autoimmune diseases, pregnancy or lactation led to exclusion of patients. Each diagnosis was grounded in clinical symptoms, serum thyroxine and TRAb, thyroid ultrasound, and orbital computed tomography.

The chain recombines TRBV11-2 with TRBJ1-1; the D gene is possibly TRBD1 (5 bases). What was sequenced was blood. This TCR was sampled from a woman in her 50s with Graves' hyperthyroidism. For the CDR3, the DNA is TGTGCCAGCAGACTCGGGGGGATCACTGAAGCTTTCTTT. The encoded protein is CASRLGGITEAFF.